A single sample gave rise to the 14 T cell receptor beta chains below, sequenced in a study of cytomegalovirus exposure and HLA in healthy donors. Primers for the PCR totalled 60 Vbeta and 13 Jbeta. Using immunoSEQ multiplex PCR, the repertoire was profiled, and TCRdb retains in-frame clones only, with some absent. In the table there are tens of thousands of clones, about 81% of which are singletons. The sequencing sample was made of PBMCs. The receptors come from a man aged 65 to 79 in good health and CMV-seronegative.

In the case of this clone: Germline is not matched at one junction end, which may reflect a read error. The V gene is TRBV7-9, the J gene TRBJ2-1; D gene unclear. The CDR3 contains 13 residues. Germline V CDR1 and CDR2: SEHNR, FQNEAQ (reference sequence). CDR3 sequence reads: CSSSSHSLAEQFF. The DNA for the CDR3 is TGTTCCAGCAGCTCACACAGCCTCGCTGAGCAGTTCTTC.

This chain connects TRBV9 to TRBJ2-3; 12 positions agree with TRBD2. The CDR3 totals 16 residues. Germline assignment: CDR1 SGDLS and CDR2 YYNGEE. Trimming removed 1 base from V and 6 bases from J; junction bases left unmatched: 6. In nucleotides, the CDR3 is TGTGCCAGCAGCGTACTAGCGGGAGGGCAGGAGGATACGCAGTATTTT. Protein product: CASSVLAGGQEDTQYF.

This chain's CDR3 is CASSLRLQDSYEQYF. The CDR3 nucleotides read TGCGCCAGCAGCCTTCGGCTCCAGGACTCCTACGAGCAGTACTTC. The V and J genes are TRBV4-1 and TRBJ2-7; D is uncertain. V was trimmed by 4 bases and J by 0 bases, leaving 13 bases between them. The CDR3 consists of 15 residues. The germline V gene encodes CDR1 MGHRA and CDR2 YSYEKL.

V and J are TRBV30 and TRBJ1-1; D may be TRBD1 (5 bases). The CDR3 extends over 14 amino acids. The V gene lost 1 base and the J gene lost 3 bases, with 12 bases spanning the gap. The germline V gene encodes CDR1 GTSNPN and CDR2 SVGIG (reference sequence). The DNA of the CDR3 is TGTGCCTGGAGTGGGGGGAGGGAGCACACTGAAGCTTTCTTT. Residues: CAWSGGREHTEAFF.

CDR3 amino acids: CASSFDSSTGGYF. CDR3 nucleotides: TGTGCCAGCAGCTTCGATAGTTCAACAGGGGGGTATTTT. J is TRBJ1-3 and V is TRBV7-2; 8 positions match TRBD1. Germline V gives CDR1 SGHTA, CDR2 FQGNSA. The junction had 11 bases not matched to a gene; V was cut back by 3 bases and J by 16 bases. The CDR3 contains 13 residues.

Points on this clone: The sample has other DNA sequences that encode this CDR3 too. The CDR3 sequence: CASSWTGEETQYF. CDR3 DNA sequence: TGTGCCAGCAGCTGGACAGGGGAAGAGACCCAGTACTTC. The chain carries TRBV7-9 and TRBJ2-5, with 9 bases that match TRBD1. The germline CDR1 and CDR2 sequences are SEHNR and FQNEAQ (reference sequence). The V and J ends lost 4 bases and 3 bases, in that order; junction bases with no gene match: 0. The CDR3 consists of 13 residues. The variable domain in full, completed from reference TRBV7-9 and TRBJ2-5, reads DTGVSQNPRHKITKRGQNVTFRCDPISEHNRLYWYRQTLGQGPEFLTYFQNEAQLEKSRLLSDRFSAERPKGSFSTLEIQRTEQGDSAMYLCASSWTGEETQYFGPGTRLLVL.

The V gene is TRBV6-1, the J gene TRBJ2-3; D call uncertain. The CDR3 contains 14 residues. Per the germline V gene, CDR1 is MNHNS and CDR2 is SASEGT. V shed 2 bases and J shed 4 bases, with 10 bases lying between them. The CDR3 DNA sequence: TGTGCCAGCAGTGAATTAGGAGAAGCAGATACGCAGTATTTT. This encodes CASSELGEADTQYF.

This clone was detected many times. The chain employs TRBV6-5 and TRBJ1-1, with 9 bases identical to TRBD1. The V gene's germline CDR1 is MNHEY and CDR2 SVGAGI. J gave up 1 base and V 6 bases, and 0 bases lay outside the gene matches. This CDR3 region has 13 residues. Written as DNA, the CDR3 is TGTGCCAGCAGGGACAGGGGGAACACTGAAGCTTTCTTT. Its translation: CASRDRGNTEAFF.

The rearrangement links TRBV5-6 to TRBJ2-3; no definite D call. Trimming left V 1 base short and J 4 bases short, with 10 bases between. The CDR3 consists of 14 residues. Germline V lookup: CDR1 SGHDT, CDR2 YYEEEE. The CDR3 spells CASSLNLGADTQYF. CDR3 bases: TGTGCCAGCAGCTTGAACCTAGGCGCAGATACGCAGTATTTT.

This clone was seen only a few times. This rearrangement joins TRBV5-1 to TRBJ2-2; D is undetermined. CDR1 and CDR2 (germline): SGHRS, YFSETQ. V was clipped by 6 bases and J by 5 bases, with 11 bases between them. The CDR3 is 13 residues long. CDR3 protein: CASTSVDTGELFF. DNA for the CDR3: TGCGCCAGCACTAGTGTAGATACCGGGGAGCTGTTTTTT.

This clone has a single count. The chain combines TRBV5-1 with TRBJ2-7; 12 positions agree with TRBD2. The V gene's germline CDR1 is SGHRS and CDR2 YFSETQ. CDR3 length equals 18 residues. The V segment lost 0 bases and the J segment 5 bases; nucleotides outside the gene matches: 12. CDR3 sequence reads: CASSLVLAGGSLINEQYF. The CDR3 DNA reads TGCGCCAGCAGCTTGGTCCTAGCGGGAGGGTCGTTAATCAACGAGCAGTACTTC.

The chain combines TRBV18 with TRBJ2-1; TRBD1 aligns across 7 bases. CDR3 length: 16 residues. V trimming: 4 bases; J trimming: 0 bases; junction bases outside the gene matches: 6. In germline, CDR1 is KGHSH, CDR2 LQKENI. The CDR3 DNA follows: TGTGCCAGCTCACTACGGACAGGAAGCTCCTACAATGAGCAGTTCTTC. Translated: CASSLRTGSSYNEQFF.

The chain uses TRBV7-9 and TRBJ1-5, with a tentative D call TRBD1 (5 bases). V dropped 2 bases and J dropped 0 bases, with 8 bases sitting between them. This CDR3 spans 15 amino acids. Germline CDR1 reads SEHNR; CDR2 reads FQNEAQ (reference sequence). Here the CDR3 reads CASSLPGSSNQPQHF. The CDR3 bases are TGTGCCAGCAGCTTACCAGGGTCTAGCAATCAGCCCCAGCATTTT.

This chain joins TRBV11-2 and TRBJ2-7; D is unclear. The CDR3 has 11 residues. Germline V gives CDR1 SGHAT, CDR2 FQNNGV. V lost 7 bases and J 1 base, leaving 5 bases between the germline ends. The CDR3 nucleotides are TGTGCCAGCACGGGTTCCTACGAGCAGTACTTC. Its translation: CASTGSYEQYF.